This T cell receptor beta chain was documented in a study of T cell changes during pregnancy in multiple sclerosis (dated by TCRdb to about 2019). With regard to the full study: The study examined how the T cell repertoire changed over the course of pregnancy in women with multiple sclerosis.

The receptor library was made with the immunoSEQ multiplex PCR assay. Sourced from immuneACCESS, this table was stored by TCRdb with only in-frame sequences that have V and J called. A share of the clones is absent; for the studies checked, an unresolved V gene accounts for under half, and the remainder has no known explanation. For this sample the table gives roughly 99,000 clones, of which 92% were detected only once. In total, the top ten clones hold roughly 2.3% of the sample. On this clone itself: Its cognate antigen has yet to be identified. Per-base qualities were not stored, and no clone one base away is much larger.

Looking up the germline V gene (reference sequence) yields CDR1 SEHNR and CDR2 FQNEAQ. The CDR3 runs 15 residues from the cysteine to the phenylalanine. Here the CDR3 DNA is all that survives: 45 bases in frame from base 1. V has 2 bases trimmed and J has 8 bases trimmed; junction bases matching no gene number 9. The sequence came from a female donor in good health, enrolled as a control in a pregnancy study. The sequence is built from TRBV7-9 and TRBJ2-1, and TRBD2 aligns with 7 junction nucleotides. Sample: peripheral blood, taken after pregnancy. Here the CDR3 is given as CASSLRSAGDDEQFF. The DNA is as follows: TGTGCCAGCAGCTTAAGGAGTGCGGGAGATGATGAGCAGTTCTTC.